Detailed here is one TCR beta chain. The CDR3 is 12 residues long. Germline V gene data show CDR1 as SNHLY and CDR2 as FYNNEI. After removal of 7 bases from V and 8 bases from J, the junction contained 5 bases not matched to a gene. The data belong to a study of blood T cell repertoires in COVID-19. Produced via immunoSEQ multiplex PCR; TCRdb's table is partial and in-frame only. The sample lists around 110,000 clones, around 75% occurring once. J is TRBJ2-4 and V is TRBV2; 7 nucleotides match TRBD2. Sequencing was carried out using peripheral blood. The receptor comes from a human donor with acute or convalescent COVID-19. The donor label of this sample is uncertain. Here the CDR3 reads CASNGGRDIQYF. As DNA, the CDR3 is TGTGCCAGCAACGGAGGGAGGGACATTCAGTACTTC.